The 2 T cell receptor beta chains presented below share a single source sample, sequenced in a study of immune evolution from preneoplasia to lung adenocarcinoma. Assay: immunoSEQ multiplex PCR; the TCRdb copy retains only in-frame clones and omits some. Altogether 15,000 or so clones are present, over 65% being singletons, with the ten largest covering 2.5% to 3.5%. The sample comprised FFPE minimally invasive lung adenocarcinoma tissue. These receptors were taken from a person between 55 and 80 years old with lung adenocarcinoma.

The chain uses TRBV30 and TRBJ2-3; 8 positions match TRBD2. V lost 3 bases to trimming and J lost 7 bases; unmatched junction nucleotides: 12. The CDR3 consists of 15 residues. Germline V gene data show CDR1 as GTSNPN and CDR2 as SVGIG (reference sequence). CDR3 nucleotides: TGTGCCTGGAGCGCCACCAGCGGGAGTATGAATACGCAGTATTTT. It is translated as CAWSATSGSMNTQYF.

The CDR3, as DNA: TGTGCCAGCAGTTTACCTGGAGGAAACAATCAGCCCCAGCATTTT. Its translation: CASSLPGGNNQPQHF. The chain links TRBV28 to TRBJ1-5; D uncertain. Germline lookup yields CDR1 MDHEN and CDR2 SYDVKM. The CDR3 covers 15 residues. V lost 2 bases and J lost 3, with 11 bases in between. Full variable domain (missing parts from reference TRBV28 and TRBJ1-5): DVKVTQSSRYLVKRTGEKVFLECVQDMDHENMFWYRQDPGLGLRLIYFSYDVKMKEKGDIPEGYSVSREKKERFSLILESASTNQTSMYLCASSLPGGNNQPQHFGDGTRLSIL.